A selection of T cell receptor beta chains follows, all from one sample in a study of T-cell reconstitution after alpha-beta-depleted transplantation in children. TCRdb recomputed calls from the PCR reads with MiXCR, one row per CDR3 protein. The table lists 450,000 to 550,000 distinct CDR3 sequences, approximately 10% of them singletons. The specimen was PBMCs, mostly from graft donor cells, collected 180 days after TCRalphabeta/CD19-depleted stem cell transplant. The source is a female patient under 10 years old who had a stem cell transplant for aplastic anemia, so the T cells may come from the graft donor. Each CDR3 is given with its conserved first and last residue. Each record gives: D gene, J gene, clone size, V gene, CDR3 DNA, CDR3 protein. A D gene is named only where the DNA matches it firmly. Rows may omit the clone size; those that give it use once, few, many or a size class.

d_call: -; j_call: TRBJ2-5; clone_size: few; v_call: TRBV6-1; cdr3_nt: TGTGCCAGCAGGATTCGGGAGACCCAGTACTTC; cdr3_aa: CASRIRETQYF
d_call: TRBD1; j_call: TRBJ2-1; clone_size: few; v_call: TRBV5-1; cdr3_nt: TGCGCCAGGAAGGGACAGGACCTTAGCTCCTACAATGAGCAGTTCTTC; cdr3_aa: CARKGQDLSSYNEQFF
d_call: TRBD1; j_call: TRBJ1-5; clone_size: -; v_call: TRBV30; cdr3_nt: TGTGCCTGGAGTATGGGACAGGCGAAGGGTCAGCCCCAGCATTTT; cdr3_aa: CAWSMGQAKGQPQHF
d_call: -; j_call: TRBJ1-3; clone_size: -; v_call: TRBV5-1; cdr3_nt: TGCGCCAGCAGCCACCTGGACGGGATCTCTGGAAACACCATATATTTT; cdr3_aa: CASSHLDGISGNTIYF
d_call: TRBD1; j_call: TRBJ2-7; clone_size: many; v_call: TRBV6-2/TRBV6-3; cdr3_nt: TGTGCCAGCACTCAGGGGACAGCCTACGAGCAGTACTTC; cdr3_aa: CASTQGTAYEQYF
d_call: -; j_call: TRBJ2-7; clone_size: -; v_call: TRBV7-2; cdr3_nt: TGTGCCAGCAGCTTAGTTGCAGGGAGCTCCTACGAGCAGTACTTC; cdr3_aa: CASSLVAGSSYEQYF
d_call: -; j_call: TRBJ2-1; clone_size: few; v_call: TRBV12-3/TRBV12-4; cdr3_nt: TGTGCCAGCAGTCCCCGGTTAGCGCCCTACTACAATGAGCAGTTCTTC; cdr3_aa: CASSPRLAPYYNEQFF
d_call: -; j_call: TRBJ1-1; clone_size: -; v_call: TRBV20-1; cdr3_nt: TGCAGTGCTAGAGGGCACCTCGGGAACACTGAAGCTTTCTTT; cdr3_aa: CSARGHLGNTEAFF
d_call: TRBD1; j_call: TRBJ2-2; clone_size: -; v_call: TRBV20-1; cdr3_nt: TGCAGTGCATCGACAGGGGGCAGGTACACCGGGGAGCTGTTTTTT; cdr3_aa: CSASTGGRYTGELFF
d_call: -; j_call: TRBJ1-6; clone_size: -; v_call: TRBV6-5; cdr3_nt: TGTGCCAGCAGCTCCCCGAGCGGGAGCTCCTATAATTCACCCCTCCACTTT; cdr3_aa: CASSSPSGSSYNSPLHF
d_call: TRBD1; j_call: TRBJ2-7; clone_size: -; v_call: TRBV28; cdr3_nt: TGTGCCAGCAGTTTATCCCAGACAGGGGGTCCTTACGAGCAGTACTTC; cdr3_aa: CASSLSQTGGPYEQYF
d_call: TRBD1; j_call: TRBJ1-3; clone_size: -; v_call: TRBV28; cdr3_nt: TGTGCCAGCAGTCTTACCCTGACAGGGCAACGAAACACCATATATTTT; cdr3_aa: CASSLTLTGQRNTIYF
d_call: -; j_call: TRBJ1-2; clone_size: few; v_call: TRBV24-1; cdr3_nt: TGTGCCACCAGTACCATCAATAACTATGGCTACACCTTC; cdr3_aa: CATSTINNYGYTF
d_call: TRBD1; j_call: TRBJ2-1; clone_size: -; v_call: TRBV7-9; cdr3_nt: TGTGCCGGCCAGGGGGACAGGGCCTACAATGAGCAGTTCTTC; cdr3_aa: CAGQGDRAYNEQFF
d_call: -; j_call: TRBJ2-1; clone_size: few; v_call: TRBV4-3; cdr3_nt: TGCGCCAGCAGCCAAGATCGGTCGGGCAGAATCTACAATGAGCAGTTCTTC; cdr3_aa: CASSQDRSGRIYNEQFF
d_call: -; j_call: TRBJ2-3; clone_size: few; v_call: TRBV7-2; cdr3_nt: TGTGCCAGCAGCTTATGGGGGGCAGATACGCAGTATTTT; cdr3_aa: CASSLWGADTQYF
d_call: -; j_call: TRBJ2-4; clone_size: few; v_call: TRBV20-1; cdr3_nt: TGCAGTGCGGACGTAGCGGCTGTAAACATTCAGTACTTC; cdr3_aa: CSADVAAVNIQYF
d_call: -; j_call: TRBJ2-4; clone_size: -; v_call: TRBV20-1; cdr3_nt: TGCAGTGGGTCCGAGACGGTAGCCAAAAACATTCAGTACTTC; cdr3_aa: CSGSETVAKNIQYF
d_call: -; j_call: TRBJ1-5; clone_size: -; v_call: TRBV20-1; cdr3_nt: TGCAGTGCTAGATTGTCGCAGGATAGCAATCAGCCCCAGCATTTT; cdr3_aa: CSARLSQDSNQPQHF
d_call: -; j_call: TRBJ2-5; clone_size: few; v_call: TRBV20-1; cdr3_nt: TGCAGTGCTAGTAGGCCAGGGCTGGAGACCCAGTACTTC; cdr3_aa: CSASRPGLETQYF
d_call: TRBD2; j_call: TRBJ2-1; clone_size: many; v_call: TRBV12-3/TRBV12-4; cdr3_nt: TGTGCCAGCACCTTGGCGGGGGGCTACAATGAGCAGTTCTTC; cdr3_aa: CASTLAGGYNEQFF
d_call: -; j_call: TRBJ1-1; clone_size: many; v_call: TRBV6-5; cdr3_nt: TGTGCCAGCAGTCCAATTTGGGATTCGGCTGAAGCTTTCTTT; cdr3_aa: CASSPIWDSAEAFF
d_call: -; j_call: TRBJ1-5; clone_size: few; v_call: TRBV4-3; cdr3_nt: TGCGCCAGCAGCCAAGAAACCTTCGGTCAGTATAGCAATCAGCCCCAGCATTTT; cdr3_aa: CASSQETFGQYSNQPQHF
d_call: -; j_call: TRBJ2-7; clone_size: -; v_call: TRBV10-3; cdr3_nt: TGTGCCATCAGTGACCCTCAGGACAACTACGAGCAGTACTTC; cdr3_aa: CAISDPQDNYEQYF
d_call: TRBD2; j_call: TRBJ2-1; clone_size: -; v_call: TRBV4-3; cdr3_nt: TGCGCCAGCAGCCAGGAGGGACTAGCGGGATGGGGGAATGAGCAGTTCTTC; cdr3_aa: CASSQEGLAGWGNEQFF
d_call: -; j_call: TRBJ2-1; clone_size: few; v_call: TRBV7-9; cdr3_nt: TGTGCCGCCCAATCGCACGGGTTCAACAATGAGCAGTTCTTC; cdr3_aa: CAAQSHGFNNEQFF
d_call: TRBD1; j_call: TRBJ2-2; clone_size: few; v_call: TRBV15; cdr3_nt: TGTGCCACCGATAGCCGGGACAGGGTGGGATTGAACACCGGGGAGCTGTTTTTT; cdr3_aa: CATDSRDRVGLNTGELFF
d_call: -; j_call: TRBJ1-2; clone_size: -; v_call: TRBV6-5; cdr3_nt: TGTGCCAGCAGGACCGGCTATGGCTACACCTTC; cdr3_aa: CASRTGYGYTF
d_call: -; j_call: TRBJ2-4; clone_size: -; v_call: TRBV11-2; cdr3_nt: TGTGCCAGCAGCAGGCCGGACGGGCGTAGCCTGGGGTTTGGAAACATTCAGTACTTC; cdr3_aa: CASSRPDGRSLGFGNIQYF
d_call: -; j_call: TRBJ2-5; clone_size: few; v_call: TRBV6-1; cdr3_nt: TGTGCCAGCAGCGAATTAGGGGCCATTAACGGAGAGACCCAGTACTTC; cdr3_aa: CASSELGAINGETQYF
d_call: -; j_call: TRBJ2-5; clone_size: -; v_call: TRBV12-3/TRBV12-4; cdr3_nt: TGTGCCAGCAGTTTCGAGGACCCAGGAGAGACCCAGTACTTC; cdr3_aa: CASSFEDPGETQYF